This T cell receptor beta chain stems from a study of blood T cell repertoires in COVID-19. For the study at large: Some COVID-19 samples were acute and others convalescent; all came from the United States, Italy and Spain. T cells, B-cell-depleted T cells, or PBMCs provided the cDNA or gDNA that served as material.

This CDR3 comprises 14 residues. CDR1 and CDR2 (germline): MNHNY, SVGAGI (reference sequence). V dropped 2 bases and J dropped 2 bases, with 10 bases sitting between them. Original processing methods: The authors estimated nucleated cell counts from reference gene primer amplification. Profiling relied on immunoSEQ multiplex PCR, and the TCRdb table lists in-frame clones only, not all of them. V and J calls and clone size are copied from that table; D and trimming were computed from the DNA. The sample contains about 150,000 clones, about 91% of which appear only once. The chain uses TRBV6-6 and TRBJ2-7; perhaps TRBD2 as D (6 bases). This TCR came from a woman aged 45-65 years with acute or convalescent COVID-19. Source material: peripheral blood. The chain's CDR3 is CASSYGGTTYEQYF. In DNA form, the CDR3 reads TGTGCCAGCAGTTACGGAGGGACCACCTACGAGCAGTACTTC.